These 32 T cell receptor beta chains were sequenced from one sample in a study of T cell repertoires in cytomegalovirus infection (dated by TCRdb to between 2018 and 2020). Instrument on record: Illumina HiSeq 1500. TCRdb trimmed the raw reads at Q25, called clones with MiXCR and kept productive beta chains. CDR3 protein sequences are deduplicated, and each keeps its most common genes and DNA. Counted in this sample were fewer than 550,000 distinct CDR3 sequences; roughly 12% of them appeared once. The top ten clonotypes cover roughly 10% of the sample. The sample comprised PBMCs. These receptors came from a human donor in good health (CMV status not recorded). Some clones in this sample may be carry-over from other donors' samples.

This clonotype was found many times. This chain uses TRBV12-3 or TRBV12-4 with TRBJ1-5; D not certain. The V gene lost 4 bases and the J gene lost 15 bases, with 16 bases spanning the gap. CDR3 length equals 12 residues. The CDR3 loop reads CASSSTVTAGHF. DNA of the CDR3: TGTGCCAGCAGTTCCACAGTGACGGCAGGGCATTTT.

This clonotype was detected ten times or more. The gene calls are TRBV10-3 and TRBJ2-7; 9 nucleotides line up with TRBD1. Looked up from germline, CDR1 is ENHRY and CDR2 is SYGVKD. V shed 10 bases and J 5 bases; nucleotides not matched to a gene: 12. CDR3 length: 14 amino acids. The CDR3: CANARDRERDEQYF. DNA for the CDR3: TGTGCCAACGCCCGGGACAGGGAACGGGACGAGCAGTACTTC.

This clonotype was seen only once. This chain joins TRBV20-1 and TRBJ2-2; D possibly matches TRBD1 or TRBD2 (5 bases each). Germline V gene lookup returns CDR1 DFQATT and CDR2 SNEGSKA (reference sequence). CDR3 length: 16 residues. V lost 0 bases to trimming and J lost 4 bases, with 15 bases between them. The CDR3 loop is CSARDRRGGGTGELFF. As DNA, the CDR3 is TGCAGTGCTAGAGATAGAAGGGGCGGAGGCACCGGGGAGCTGTTTTTT.

This clonotype appeared many times. The chain is built from TRBV7-2 and TRBJ2-2; 10 bases are a match to TRBD2. V lost 6 bases and J lost 3; bases outside the gene matches: 7. CDR3 size: 16 residues. Germline CDR1 reads SGHTA; CDR2 reads FQGNSA. CDR3: CASSSLAGGDTGELFF. The CDR3 nucleotides are TGTGCCAGCAGTAGTTTAGCGGGAGGAGACACCGGGGAGCTGTTTTTT.

The chain links TRBV28 to TRBJ2-3; 9 bases map to TRBD2. Germline CDR1 MDHEN, CDR2 SYDVKM. The CDR3 is made up of 14 amino acids. The V and J ends lost 6 bases and 5 bases, in that order; junction bases with no gene match: 6. DNA of the CDR3: TGTGCCAGCAGCCCCGGGACTAGCCTAGATACGCAGTATTTT. Protein product: CASSPGTSLDTQYF.

This clonotype showed up many times. The rearrangement links TRBV11-2 to TRBJ1-1; D is uncertain. The CDR3 contains 17 residues. V was cut by 5 bases and J by 3 bases, with 22 bases left in between. Germline CDR1 reads SGHAT; CDR2 reads FQNNGV. In DNA, the CDR3 is TGTGCCAGCAGCCATCTCAAGGGAATTGACCGAGACACTGAAGCTTTCTTT. Translated: CASSHLKGIDRDTEAFF. Combining the CDR3 with reference TRBV11-2 and TRBJ1-1 gives the whole variable domain EAGVAQSPRYKIIEKRQSVAFWCNPISGHATLYWYQQILGQGPKLLIQFQNNGVVDDSQLPKDRFSAERLKGVDSTLKIQPAKLEDSAVYLCASSHLKGIDRDTEAFFGQGTRLTVV.

The sample holds many counts of this clonotype. The rearrangement joins TRBV12-3 or TRBV12-4 to TRBJ2-1, with 8 bases aligning to TRBD2. Trimming took 6 bases from V and 3 from J; bases not matched to a gene: 1. The CDR3 loop spans 13 amino acids. CDR3 nucleotides: TGTGCCAGCAGGGCGGGGGGCTACAATGAGCAGTTCTTC. Translated, it gives CASRAGGYNEQFF.

This clonotype was picked up many times. The V and J genes are TRBV10-2 and TRBJ2-1, with 10 bases that match TRBD2. CDR1 and CDR2 from the germline V gene are WSHSY and SAAADI. This CDR3 spans 17 amino acids. With V trimmed by 5 bases and J by 5 bases, 12 bases remained unmatched. CDR3 in amino acids: CASSSGSWLAGDNEQFF. The CDR3 DNA follows: TGCGCCAGCAGTTCGGGTTCGTGGCTAGCGGGGGACAATGAGCAGTTCTTC.

This clonotype was recorded at least ten times. This chain uses TRBV7-9 with TRBJ1-3, with D hard to call. The CDR3 has 16 residues. CDR1 is SEHNR, CDR2 FQNEAQ, per germline (reference sequence). Trimming removed 5 bases from V and 5 bases from J, with 19 bases in between. DNA for the CDR3: TGTGCCAGCAGCGGAGTGGGCCTACACTATAGAAACACCATATATTTT. Its translation is CASSGVGLHYRNTIYF.

There are many counts of this clonotype. V usage is TRBV7-6 and J usage is TRBJ1-1; weak D call: TRBD1 (5 bases). Per germline, CDR1 SGHVS and CDR2 FNYEAQ. This CDR3 is built from 11 residues. Trimming removed 4 bases at V and 5 bases at J, with 5 bases between. The CDR3 nucleotides are TGTGCCAGCAGCTGGGGGACTGAAGCTTTCTTT. Translation gives CASSWGTEAFF.

This clonotype was observed at least ten times. DNA of the CDR3: TGTGCCACCCACGGACAGGGGAGGAACACTGAAGCTTTCTTT. It codes for CATHGQGRNTEAFF. The chain has TRBV10-3 and TRBJ1-1, with 9 bases that match TRBD1. V shed 10 bases, J shed 1 base, and the junction held 7 bases outside the gene matches. Germline CDR1 is ENHRY and CDR2 is SYGVKD. The CDR3 extends over 14 amino acids.

This clonotype was seen only a few times. The chain couples TRBV12-3 or TRBV12-4 to TRBJ1-1; D is possibly TRBD1 (5 bases). The CDR3 has 10 amino acids. V gave up 7 bases and J gave up 8 bases, with 8 bases separating them. Here the CDR3 reads CASTAGEAFF. The DNA for the CDR3 is TGTGCCAGCACTGCAGGGGAAGCTTTCTTT.

There are many counts of this clonotype. V gene TRBV5-6 combines with J gene TRBJ1-2; the D is unclear. V gave up 0 bases and J gave up 3 bases, with 9 bases separating them. The CDR3 runs to 14 residues. Germline V gene lookup returns CDR1 SGHDT and CDR2 YYEEEE. The CDR3 DNA reads as TGTGCCAGCAGCTTGGGTCTGGGTCACTATGGCTACACCTTC. Protein: CASSLGLGHYGYTF.

This clonotype appeared many times. This sequence joins TRBV6-5 and TRBJ2-2; D may correspond to TRBD1 or TRBD2 (5 bases each). The CDR3 sequence is 15 residues long. Germline values: CDR1 MNHEY, CDR2 SVGAGI. The germline V and J ends were trimmed by 4 bases and 1 base, with 10 bases remaining between them. CDR3 protein: CASSWRQGNTGELFF. DNA of the CDR3: TGTGCCAGCAGTTGGAGGCAGGGGAACACCGGGGAGCTGTTTTTT.

Ten or more counts support this clonotype. This rearrangement joins TRBV7-9 to TRBJ1-2; no definite D call. From germline, CDR1 is SEHNR and CDR2 FQNEAQ (reference sequence). This CDR3 spans 14 amino acids. The V gene lost 1 base and the J gene lost 8 bases, with 14 bases spanning the gap. Here the CDR3 DNA reads TGTGCCAGCAGCTTAGGCGCTACCCCCAGGGGCTACACCTTC. Protein: CASSLGATPRGYTF.

This clonotype was detected many times. The chain links TRBV7-8 to TRBJ2-2, with D unclear. Trimming removed 1 base from V and 0 bases from J, with 9 bases in between. CDR3 size: 16 residues. Germline-derived CDR1 and CDR2 are SGHVS and FQNEAQ. CDR3 sequence reads: CASSLGIWPNTGELFF. The CDR3 DNA reads as TGTGCCAGCAGCTTAGGGATCTGGCCGAACACCGGGGAGCTGTTTTTT.

At least ten counts were recorded for this clonotype. J is TRBJ2-7 and V is TRBV6-1; 9 bases match TRBD2. V dropped 9 bases and J dropped 7; count of bases not matched to a gene: 10. CDR3 length: 13 residues. The germline V gene encodes CDR1 MNHNS and CDR2 SASEGT. The CDR3 sequence: CASASGLAGEQYF. CDR3 bases: TGTGCCAGTGCTTCGGGACTAGCAGGGGAGCAGTACTTC.

This clonotype was detected many times. This CDR3 reads CASSQEGTVSDTQYF. The CDR3 DNA reads TGTGCCAGCAGCCAAGAAGGGACTGTCTCAGATACGCAGTATTTT. This chain joins TRBV4-2 and TRBJ2-3; D possibly corresponds to TRBD2 (6 bases). The CDR3 contains 15 residues. Deletions cut 0 bases from V and 4 bases from J, with 11 bases between. CDR1 is LGHNA and CDR2 is YNFKEQ in the germline V gene.

This clonotype was seen a handful of times. V usage is TRBV2 and J usage is TRBJ2-1; TRBD2 matches 11 bases. The CDR3 covers 16 residues. Per germline, CDR1 SNHLY and CDR2 FYNNEI. The V and J ends lost 6 bases and 4 bases, in that order; junction bases with no gene match: 8. In DNA form, the CDR3 reads TGTGCCAGCAGGGACCCTAGCGGGGGGTCGTACAATGAGCAGTTCTTC. Its protein is CASRDPSGGSYNEQFF.

This clonotype appeared many times. The chain is built from TRBV12-3 or TRBV12-4 and TRBJ2-1; 8 bases agree with TRBD2. V trimming: 2 bases; J trimming: 9 bases; junction bases outside the gene matches: 6. The length of the CDR3 is 14 residues. This CDR3 is CASSLTNGGGEQFF. DNA for the CDR3: TGTGCCAGCAGTTTAACGAACGGGGGGGGTGAGCAGTTCTTC.

This clonotype was seen a few times. V usage is TRBV5-4 and J usage is TRBJ2-7, with 7 bases lining up with TRBD1. The CDR3 is 14 residues long. Germline loops: CDR1 SGHNT, CDR2 YYREEE (reference sequence). The junction had 6 bases not matched to a gene; V was cut back by 0 bases and J by 6 bases. CDR3 bases: TGTGCCAGCAGCTTGGGACAGGGCCGCCGCGAGCAGTACTTC. This codes for CASSLGQGRREQYF.

This clonotype was recorded at least ten times. V usage is TRBV12-5 and J usage is TRBJ2-7; the D is unclear. The CDR3 extends over 16 amino acids. Germline lookup yields CDR1 LGHNT and CDR2 FRNRAP. Trimming stripped 0 bases from V and 0 bases from J, with 12 bases between. This CDR3 reads CASGLVGSLSSYEQYF. The CDR3 bases are TGTGCTAGTGGTTTGGTGGGTTCCTTGAGCTCCTACGAGCAGTACTTC.

The chain employs TRBV10-3 and TRBJ1-1; 9 bases fit TRBD1. Losses at the gene ends were 3 bases for V and 11 bases for J; bases not matched to a gene: 10. This CDR3 comprises 14 residues. Germline assignment: CDR1 ENHRY and CDR2 SYGVKD. DNA for the CDR3: TGTGCCATCAGTGATTCCGACAGGGGGGGATTGGCTTTCTTT. Its translation is CAISDSDRGGLAFF.

This sequence joins TRBV5-1 and TRBJ1-1; tentatively, D is TRBD1 (5 bases). CDR3 length: 16 residues. In germline, CDR1 is SGHRS, CDR2 YFSETQ. V lost 0 bases and J lost 5, with 17 bases in between. CDR3 nucleotide sequence: TGCGCCAGCAGCTTGGTGAAGGGGCTGCTTATGACTGAAGCTTTCTTT. Amino acid sequence: CASSLVKGLLMTEAFF.

V usage is TRBV4-2 and J usage is TRBJ2-3; D unclear. The length of the CDR3 is 16 residues. The V gene lost 3 bases and the J gene lost 0 bases, with 13 bases spanning the gap. The germline gives CDR1 LGHNA, CDR2 YNFKEQ. The CDR3 sequence is CASSQDPTTSTDTQYF. CDR3 nucleotides: TGTGCCAGCAGCCAGGATCCAACTACTAGCACAGATACGCAGTATTTT.

This clonotype appeared many times. The CDR3 protein is CASSSWIDTEAFF. The CDR3 region has the DNA TGCGCCAGCAGCTCGTGGATAGACACTGAAGCTTTCTTT. V usage is TRBV5-1 and J usage is TRBJ1-1; D not certain. The CDR3 extends over 13 amino acids. V was shortened by 3 bases and J by 3 bases, with 9 bases between the two germline ends. In germline, CDR1 is SGHRS, CDR2 YFSETQ.

This clonotype was seen many times. This chain links TRBV2 with TRBJ2-5; the D is unclear. V lost 4 bases to trimming and J lost 1 base, with 13 bases between them. This CDR3 comprises 15 residues. Germline CDR1 is SNHLY and CDR2 is FYNNEI. This chain's CDR3 is CASSVGLGLQETQYF. The CDR3, as DNA: TGTGCCAGCAGTGTGGGGTTGGGCCTCCAAGAGACCCAGTACTTC.

This clonotype was seen at least ten times. The chain joins TRBV12-3 or TRBV12-4 to TRBJ2-7; the D gene could be TRBD1 or TRBD2 (5 bases each). The ends were cut back, 8 bases at V and 2 bases at J, with 13 bases in the middle. The CDR3 has 13 residues. CDR3 in amino acids: CASAGTDTYEQYF. In DNA form, the CDR3 reads TGTGCCAGCGCAGGGACGGATACCTACGAGCAGTACTTC.

This clonotype was counted a few times. The chain carries TRBV7-9 and TRBJ1-6; D is ambiguous. The CDR3 is 16 residues long. Germline loops: CDR1 SEHNR, CDR2 FQNEAQ (reference sequence). Trimming took off 2 bases at V and 0 bases at J, with 8 bases between the two ends. The CDR3 is CASSLRQSSYNSPLHF. As DNA, the CDR3 is TGTGCCAGCAGCTTACGACAAAGCTCCTATAATTCACCCCTCCACTTT.

The chain carries TRBV27 and TRBJ2-7; D tentatively fits TRBD1 or TRBD2 (5 bases each). Germline V lookup: CDR1 MNHEY, CDR2 SMNVEV (reference sequence). The V and J ends lost 6 bases and 6 bases respectively, with 21 bases between them. This CDR3 region has 15 residues. The CDR3 DNA is TGTGCCAGCAGCCCCGGGGCCGGGGTGCGGCGCGAGCAGTACTTC. Its protein is CASSPGAGVRREQYF.

This clonotype showed up many times. The rearrangement links TRBV7-2 to TRBJ1-1; 8 nucleotides agree with TRBD1. Unmatched junction bases numbered 5, after V lost 5 bases and J lost 3 bases. Germline loops: CDR1 SGHTA, CDR2 FQGNSA. The CDR3 has 14 amino acids. This CDR3 is CASSEAGGHTEAFF. The CDR3 bases are TGTGCCAGCAGCGAGGCAGGGGGCCACACTGAAGCTTTCTTT.

This chain uses TRBV2 with TRBJ1-1; the match to TRBD1 covers 10 bases. Germline V gene data show CDR1 as SNHLY and CDR2 as FYNNEI. The CDR3 consists of 13 residues. Trimming removed 7 bases from V and 4 bases from J; junction bases left unmatched: 3. The CDR3 here is CASKDRGGTEAFF. In DNA form, the CDR3 reads TGTGCCAGCAAGGACAGGGGGGGCACTGAAGCTTTCTTT.